The T cell receptor (beta chain) described here comes from a study of shared clonotypes between healthy human individuals. Whole-study results and caveats: Researchers sampled only blood; tissue repertoires likely differ.

The CDR3 runs to 13 residues. Trimming removed 4 bases at V and 6 bases at J, with 11 bases between. Germline CDR1 and CDR2: SGHRS and YFSETQ. There were no recent acute infections or vaccinations among the donors, who were healthy HIV-negative adults. A deep-level run was used for the assay. Each unsorted PBMC replicate got 300 ng genomic DNA, approximately 29,000 genomes. Some clones are missing from TCRdb's copy, which holds only in-frame ones; the method was immunoSEQ multiplex PCR. Of approximately 440,000 clones listed, 75% to 80% are singletons. A word on this clone: The antigen remains unidentified.

Input material: PBMCs. V usage is TRBV5-1 and J usage is TRBJ1-5; D gene ambiguous. The origin of this receptor is a woman between 35 and 50 years old in good health. Some clones in this sample may be carry-over from other donors' samples. The CDR3 region has the DNA TGCGCCAGCAGCGAAGGCGGAGGTCAGCCCCAGCATTTT. Its protein product is CASSEGGGQPQHF. Complete variable domain (other parts from reference TRBV5-1 and TRBJ1-5): KAGVTQTPRYLIKTRGQQVTLSCSPISGHRSVSWYQQTPGQGLQFLFEYFSETQRNKGNFPGRFSGRQFSNSRSEMNVSTLELGDSALYLCASSEGGGQPQHFGDGTRLSIL.